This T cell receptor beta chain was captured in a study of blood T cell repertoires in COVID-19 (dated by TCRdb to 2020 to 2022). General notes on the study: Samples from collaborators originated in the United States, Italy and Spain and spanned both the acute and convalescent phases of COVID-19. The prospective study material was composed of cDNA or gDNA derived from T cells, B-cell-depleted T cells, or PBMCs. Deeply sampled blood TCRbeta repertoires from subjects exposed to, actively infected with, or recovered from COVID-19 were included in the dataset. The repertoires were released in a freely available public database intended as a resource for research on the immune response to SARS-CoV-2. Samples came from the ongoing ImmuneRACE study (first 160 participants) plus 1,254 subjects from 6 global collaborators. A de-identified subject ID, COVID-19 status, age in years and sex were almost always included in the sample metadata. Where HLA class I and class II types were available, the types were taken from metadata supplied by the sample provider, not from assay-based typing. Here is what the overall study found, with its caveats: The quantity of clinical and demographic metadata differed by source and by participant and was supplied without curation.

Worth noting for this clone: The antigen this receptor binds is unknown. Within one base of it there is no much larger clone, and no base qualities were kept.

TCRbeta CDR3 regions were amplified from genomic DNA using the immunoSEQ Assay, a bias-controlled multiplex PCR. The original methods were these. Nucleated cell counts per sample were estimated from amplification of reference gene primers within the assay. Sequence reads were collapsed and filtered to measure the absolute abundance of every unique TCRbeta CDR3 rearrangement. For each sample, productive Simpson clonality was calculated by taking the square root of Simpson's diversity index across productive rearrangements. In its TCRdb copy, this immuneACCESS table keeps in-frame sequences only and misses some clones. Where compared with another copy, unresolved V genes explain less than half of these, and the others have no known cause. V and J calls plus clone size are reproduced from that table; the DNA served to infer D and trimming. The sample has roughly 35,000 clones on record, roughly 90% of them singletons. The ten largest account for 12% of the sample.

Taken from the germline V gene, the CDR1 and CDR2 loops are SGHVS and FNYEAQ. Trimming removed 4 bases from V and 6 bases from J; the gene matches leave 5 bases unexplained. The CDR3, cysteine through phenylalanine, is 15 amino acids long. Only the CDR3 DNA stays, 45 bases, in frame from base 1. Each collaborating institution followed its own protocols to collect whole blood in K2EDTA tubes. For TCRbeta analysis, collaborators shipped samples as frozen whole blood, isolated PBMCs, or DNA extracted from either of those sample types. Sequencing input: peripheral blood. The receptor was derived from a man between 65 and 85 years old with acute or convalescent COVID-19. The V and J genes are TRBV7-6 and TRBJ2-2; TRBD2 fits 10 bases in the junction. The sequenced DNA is TGTGCCAGCAGCTCCGGACTAGCGGATTCCGGGGAGCTGTTTTTT. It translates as CASSSGLADSGELFF.